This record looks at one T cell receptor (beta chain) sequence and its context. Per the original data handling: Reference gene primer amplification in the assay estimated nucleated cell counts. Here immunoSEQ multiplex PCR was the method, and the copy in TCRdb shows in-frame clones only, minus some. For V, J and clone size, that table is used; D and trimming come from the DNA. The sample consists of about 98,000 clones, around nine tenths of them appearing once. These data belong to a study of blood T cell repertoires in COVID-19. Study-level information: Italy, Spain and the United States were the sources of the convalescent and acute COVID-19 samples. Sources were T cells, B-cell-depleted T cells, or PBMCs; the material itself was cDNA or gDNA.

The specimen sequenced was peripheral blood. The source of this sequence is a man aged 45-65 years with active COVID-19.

This CDR3 reads CASSSPPTGIIEAFF. Here the CDR3 DNA reads TGTGCCAGCAGCTCGCCGCCGACAGGGATTATTGAAGCTTTCTTT. This sequence joins TRBV7-7 and TRBJ1-1; TRBD1 matches at 7 bases. The CDR3 has 15 residues. With V trimmed by 4 bases and J by 7 bases, 12 bases remained unmatched. Germline V gene lookup returns CDR1 SSHAT and CDR2 FNYEAQ (reference sequence).